The 5 T cell receptor beta chains listed next were all sequenced from one sample in a study of human T cells and chemical hapten exposure. TCRdb processed the RACE reads anew with MiXCR; each CDR3 protein has one entry. The sample yields about 140,000 distinct CDR3 sequences, about 10% seen once. Time point defined: patch test 2, 6 weeks after DPC sensitization. Treatment reported: therapeutic diphenylcyclopropenone sensitization with weekly scalp DPC. The material sequenced was whole blood, taken in connection with sensitization to the hapten diphenylcyclopropenone (DPC). These receptors came from a woman in her 50s with alopecia areata. Some clones in this sample may be carry-over from other donors' samples.

The chain carries TRBV11-3 and TRBJ2-1; TRBD2 matches 10 bases. Germline V gene lookup returns CDR1 SGHNT and CDR2 YENEEA. V trimming: 7 bases; J trimming: 5 bases; junction bases outside the gene matches: 8. The CDR3 has 15 amino acids. This chain's CDR3 is CASIPRTSGNNEQFF. In nucleotides, the CDR3 is TGTGCCAGCATCCCTCGCACTAGCGGGAACAATGAGCAGTTCTTC.

V gene TRBV27 combines with J gene TRBJ2-2; D is possibly TRBD2 (6 bases). The V gene lost 8 bases and the J gene lost 7 bases, with 8 bases spanning the gap. This CDR3 has 11 residues. The V gene's germline CDR1 is MNHEY and CDR2 SMNVEV (reference sequence). In DNA form, the CDR3 reads TGTGCCAGCGGGGAGGACGGGGAGCTGTTTTTT. As protein: CASGEDGELFF.

There are a few counts of this clonotype. The chain has TRBV29-1 and TRBJ1-1; tentative D call: TRBD1 (5 bases). Trimming took off 7 bases at V and 4 bases at J, with 19 bases between the two ends. The germline gives CDR1 SQVTM, CDR2 ANQGSEA. The CDR3 is made up of 14 amino acids. In DNA, the CDR3 is TGCAGCGCCAGGGTAGGAGACGTTCGCACTGAAGCTTTCTTT. Amino acid sequence: CSARVGDVRTEAFF.

This sequence joins TRBV7-2 and TRBJ2-1; D not certain. This CDR3 is 14 amino acids long. V lost 1 base to trimming and J lost 6 bases, with 10 bases between them. The germline V gene has CDR1 SGHTA and CDR2 FQGNSA. DNA of the CDR3: TGTGCCAGCAGCTTAGACGGTCGAGGCAATGAGCAGTTCTTC. It encodes CASSLDGRGNEQFF.

The genes are TRBV29-1 and TRBJ2-5; a possible D gene is TRBD2 (5 bases). The CDR3 sequence is 11 residues long. Looked up from germline, CDR1 is SQVTM and CDR2 is ANQGSEA. Trimming pared 8 bases from V and 4 bases from J, leaving 11 bases between. The CDR3 spells CSTSSLETQYF. Here the CDR3 DNA reads TGCAGCACTAGTTCCCTAGAGACCCAGTACTTC. Supplemented by reference TRBV29-1 and TRBJ2-5, the full variable domain reads SAVISQKPSRDICQRGTSLTIQCQVDSQVTMMFWYRQQPGQSLTLIATANQGSEATYESGFVIDKFPISRPNLTFSTLTVSNMSPEDSSIYLCSTSSLETQYFGPGTRLLVL.